This is a list of T cell receptor beta chains from one sample in a study of blood T cell repertoires in COVID-19. Method: immunoSEQ multiplex PCR; TCRdb's copy keeps in-frame clones and lacks some. The repertoire holds 210,000 or so clones, with roughly four fifths as singletons. The sample comprised peripheral blood. These TCRs come from an elderly woman with COVID-19, enrolled during active disease. CDR3s include the opening cysteine and the closing phenylalanine or tryptophan. A D gene is named only where the DNA matches it firmly. Only part of the rows carry a size: once, few, many, or a class if the clone is expanded.

J gene | clone size | D gene | V gene | CDR3 protein | CDR3 DNA
TRBJ2-3 | - | TRBD2 | TRBV5-4 | CASSLGVAGVGTDTQYF | TGTGCCAGCAGCTTGGGGGTAGCGGGGGTCGGCACAGATACGCAGTATTTT
TRBJ2-3 | once | - | TRBV5-4 | CASSLGRDKPDTQYF | TGTGCCAGCAGCCTAGGACGGGATAAACCGGATACGCAGTATTTT
TRBJ1-5 | once | - | TRBV5-1 | CASSLAGDQPQHF | TGCGCCAGCAGCTTGGCCGGGGATCAGCCCCAGCATTTT
TRBJ1-1 | few | TRBD1 | TRBV6-5 | CASSRDRGGSEAFF | TGTGCCAGCAGCCGAGACAGGGGAGGTTCTGAAGCTTTCTTT
TRBJ2-5 | - | - | TRBV5-3 | CARSLVGSGPQETQYF | TGTGCCAGAAGCTTGGTTGGATCAGGGCCCCAAGAGACCCAGTACTTC
TRBJ1-5 | - | - | TRBV4-2 | CASSQDPNQPQHF | TGTGCCAGCAGCCAAGATCCGAATCAGCCCCAGCATTTT
TRBJ1-6 | - | TRBD1 | TRBV5-4 | CASSLGRGSNNSPLHF | TGTGCCAGCAGCTTGGGCAGGGGGTCCAATAATTCACCCCTCCACTTT
TRBJ1-1 | - | - | TRBV28 | CASNSDRKKAFF | TGTGCCAGCAATTCGGACAGAAAAAAAGCTTTCTTT
TRBJ2-2 | - | TRBD1 | TRBV5-1 | CASSLGAGGSGELFF | TGCGCCAGCAGCTTGGGTGCAGGGGGCTCGGGGGAGCTGTTTTTT
TRBJ1-1 | - | - | TRBV6-5 | CASIGPGANTEAFF | TGTGCCAGCATAGGTCCAGGGGCGAACACTGAAGCTTTCTTT
TRBJ1-6 | once | TRBD1 | TRBV7-9 | CASSDRGSPLHF | TGTGCCAGCAGCGACAGGGGTTCACCCCTCCACTTT
TRBJ1-5 | once | - | TRBV28 | CASSLQFRGSRNQPQHF | TGTGCCAGCAGTTTACAGTTTAGGGGAAGTCGCAATCAGCCCCAGCATTTT
TRBJ2-5 | few | - | TRBV5-1 | CASRQGTETQYF | TGCGCCAGCAGGCAGGGGACCGAGACCCAGTACTTC
TRBJ2-7 | - | - | TRBV4-1 | CASSQDPSALGYEQYF | TGCGCCAGCAGCCAAGATCCTAGCGCGCTCGGGTACGAGCAGTACTTC
TRBJ1-5 | - | - | TRBV28 | CASSRWTDYSNQPQHF | TGTGCCAGCAGCCGGTGGACAGATTATAGCAATCAGCCCCAGCATTTT
TRBJ2-3 | - | - | TRBV6-5 | CASSPGLAGTDTQYF | TGTGCCAGCAGTCCTGGACTCGCCGGCACAGATACGCAGTATTTT
TRBJ1-2 | - | - | TRBV21-1 | CASARIVNYGYTF | TGTGCCAGCGCGCGGATCGTCAACTATGGCTACACCTTC
TRBJ2-7 | - | - | TRBV29-1 | CSVADSAYEQYF | TGCAGCGTAGCGGACAGCGCCTACGAGCAGTACTTC
TRBJ1-2 | - | - | TRBV19 | CASSIGAPYGYTF | TGTGCCAGTAGTATTGGAGCCCCCTATGGCTACACCTTC
TRBJ1-5 | - | - | TRBV6-6 | CASRTEPANQPQHF | TGTGCCAGCAGGACTGAGCCGGCCAATCAGCCCCAGCATTTT
TRBJ2-5 | - | - | TRBV6-1 | CASSEAGVQETQYF | TGTGCCAGCAGTGAAGCAGGGGTCCAAGAGACCCAGTACTTC
TRBJ2-1 | - | - | TRBV3-1/TRBV3-2 | CASSHKEGEQFF | TGTGCCAGCAGCCACAAGGAGGGAGAGCAGTTCTTC
TRBJ2-5 | once | TRBD2 | TRBV19 | CASSRLAHETQYF | TGTGCCAGTAGTAGACTAGCTCACGAGACCCAGTACTTC
TRBJ1-5 | - | - | TRBV11-2 | CASSLGIAGAQHF | TGTGCCAGCAGCTTAGGTATCGCGGGGGCCCAGCATTTT
TRBJ1-5 | - | TRBD1 | TRBV6-1 | CASSEFQGGNQPQHF | TGTGCCAGCAGTGAATTTCAGGGGGGCAATCAGCCCCAGCATTTT
TRBJ2-7 | - | TRBD2 | TRBV5-8 | CASSLAAGTSSYEQYF | TGTGCCAGCAGCTTGGCCGCAGGGACTAGTTCCTACGAGCAGTACTTC
TRBJ1-4 | - | - | TRBV18 | CASSPRTLRNEKLFF | TGTGCCAGCTCACCCAGGACTCTCCGTAATGAAAAACTGTTTTTT
TRBJ2-1 | - | - | TRBV28 | CASSSARYEQFF | TGTGCCAGCAGTTCCGCCCGCTACGAGCAGTTCTTC
TRBJ1-4 | - | TRBD1 | TRBV27 | CATKGQNNEKLFF | TGTGCCACCAAGGGACAGAATAATGAAAAACTGTTTTTT
TRBJ2-3 | - | TRBD2 | TRBV9 | CASSVAPFSGGPDTQYF | TGTGCCAGCAGCGTAGCCCCCTTTAGCGGGGGGCCAGATACGCAGTATTTT
TRBJ2-5 | - | TRBD1 | TRBV28 | CASSPRQGKGQETQYF | TGTGCCAGCAGCCCGCGACAGGGGAAGGGGCAAGAGACCCAGTACTTC